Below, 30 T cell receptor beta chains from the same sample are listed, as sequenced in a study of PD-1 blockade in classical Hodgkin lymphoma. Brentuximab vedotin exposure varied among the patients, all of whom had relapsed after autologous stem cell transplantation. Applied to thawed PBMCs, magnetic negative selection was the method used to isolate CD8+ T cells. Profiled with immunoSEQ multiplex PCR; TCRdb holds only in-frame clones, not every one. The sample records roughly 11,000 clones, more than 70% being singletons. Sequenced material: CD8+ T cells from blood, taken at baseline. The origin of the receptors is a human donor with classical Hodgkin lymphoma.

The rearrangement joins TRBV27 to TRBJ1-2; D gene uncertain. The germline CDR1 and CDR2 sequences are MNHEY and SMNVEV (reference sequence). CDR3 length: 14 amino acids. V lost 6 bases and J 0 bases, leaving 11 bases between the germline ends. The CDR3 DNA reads TGTGCCAGCAGGGGCGGAGGGCCTAACTATGGCTACACCTTC. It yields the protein CASRGGGPNYGYTF.

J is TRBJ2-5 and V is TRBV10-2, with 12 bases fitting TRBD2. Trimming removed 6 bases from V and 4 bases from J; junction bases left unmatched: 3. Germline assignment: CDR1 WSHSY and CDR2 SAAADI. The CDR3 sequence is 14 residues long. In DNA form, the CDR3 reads TGCGCCAGCAGCTGGACTAGCGGGACAGAGACCCAGTACTTC. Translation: CASSWTSGTETQYF.

In nucleotides, the CDR3 is TGTGCCAGCACCCCAAGCCACCAATCGGATACGCAGTATTTT. Amino acids: CASTPSHQSDTQYF. This rearrangement joins TRBV28 to TRBJ2-3; the D is unclear. CDR1 is MDHEN, CDR2 SYDVKM, per germline. The V end was cut by 7 bases, the J end by 6 bases, with 17 bases between. The length of the CDR3 is 14 residues. Combining the CDR3 with reference TRBV28 and TRBJ2-3 gives the whole variable domain DVKVTQSSRYLVKRTGEKVFLECVQDMDHENMFWYRQDPGLGLRLIYFSYDVKMKEKGDIPEGYSVSREKKERFSLILESASTNQTSMYLCASTPSHQSDTQYFGPGTRLTVL.

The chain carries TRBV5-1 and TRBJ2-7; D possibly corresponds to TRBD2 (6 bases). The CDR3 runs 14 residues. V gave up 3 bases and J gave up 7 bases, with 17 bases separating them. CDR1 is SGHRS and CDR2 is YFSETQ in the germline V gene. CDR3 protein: CASSSWDSAGEQYF. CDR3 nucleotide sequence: TGCGCCAGCAGCTCGTGGGACTCCGCCGGGGAGCAGTACTTC.

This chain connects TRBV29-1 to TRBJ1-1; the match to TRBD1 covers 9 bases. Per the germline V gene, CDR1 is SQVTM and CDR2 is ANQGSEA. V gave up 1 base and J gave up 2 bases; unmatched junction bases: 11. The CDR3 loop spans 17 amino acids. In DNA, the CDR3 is TGCAGCGTTGAAGCCCTGGAACAGGGGGCTGGAAACACTGAAGCTTTCTTT. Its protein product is CSVEALEQGAGNTEAFF.

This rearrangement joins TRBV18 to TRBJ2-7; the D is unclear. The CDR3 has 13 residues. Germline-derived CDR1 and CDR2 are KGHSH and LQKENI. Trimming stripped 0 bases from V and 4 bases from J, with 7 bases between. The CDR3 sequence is CASSPPAGYEQYF. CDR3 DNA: TGTGCCAGCTCACCACCGGCTGGTTACGAGCAGTACTTC.

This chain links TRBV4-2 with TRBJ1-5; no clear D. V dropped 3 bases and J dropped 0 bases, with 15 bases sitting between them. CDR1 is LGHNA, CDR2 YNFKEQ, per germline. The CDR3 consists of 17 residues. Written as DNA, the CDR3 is TGTGCCAGCAGCCATTCGGACGGATACTCTAGCAATCAGCCCCAGCATTTT. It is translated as CASSHSDGYSSNQPQHF.

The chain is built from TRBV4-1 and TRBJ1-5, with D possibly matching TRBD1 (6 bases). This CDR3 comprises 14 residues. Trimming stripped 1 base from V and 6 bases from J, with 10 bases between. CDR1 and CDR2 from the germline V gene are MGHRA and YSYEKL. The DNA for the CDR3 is TGCGCCAGCAGCCAAGTGGGGGCCGGTCAGCCCCAGCATTTT. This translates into CASSQVGAGQPQHF.

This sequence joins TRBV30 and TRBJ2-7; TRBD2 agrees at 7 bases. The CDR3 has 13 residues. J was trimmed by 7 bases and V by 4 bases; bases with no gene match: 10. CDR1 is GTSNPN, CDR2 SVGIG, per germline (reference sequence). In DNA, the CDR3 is TGTGCCTGGAACTTGTACCCCGGGGGGGAGCAGTACTTC. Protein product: CAWNLYPGGEQYF.

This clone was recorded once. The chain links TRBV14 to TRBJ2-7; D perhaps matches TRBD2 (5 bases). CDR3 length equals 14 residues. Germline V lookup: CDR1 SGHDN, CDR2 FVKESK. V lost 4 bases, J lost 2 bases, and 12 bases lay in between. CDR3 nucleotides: TGTGCCAGCAGCCCCCTCCCGGGAACCTACGAGCAGTACTTC. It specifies CASSPLPGTYEQYF.

CDR3 protein: CASTDRGSETQYF. CDR3 coding DNA: TGTGCCAGTACGGACAGGGGGTCAGAGACCCAGTACTTC. The gene calls are TRBV19 and TRBJ2-5; TRBD1 matches at 10 bases. Germline CDR1 is LNHDA and CDR2 is SQIVND (reference sequence). This CDR3 is built from 13 residues. V trimming: 7 bases; J trimming: 4 bases; junction bases outside the gene matches: 3. Variable domain in full (rest from reference TRBV19 and TRBJ2-5): DGGITQSPKYLFRKEGQNVTLSCEQNLNHDAMYWYRQDPGQGLRLIYYSQIVNDFQKGDIAEGYSVSREKKESFPLTVTSAQKNPTAFYLCASTDRGSETQYFGPGTRLLVL.

The CDR3: CASSFGVGSEAFF. CDR3 coding DNA: TGTGCCAGCAGTTTTGGGGTTGGGTCTGAAGCTTTCTTT. The chain is built from TRBV27 and TRBJ1-1; D is unresolved. The CDR3 is 13 amino acids. The germline gives CDR1 MNHEY, CDR2 SMNVEV (reference sequence). V was pared by 3 bases and J by 6 bases, with 11 bases between.

In nucleotides, the CDR3 is TGCAGCGTTCTGCCCGAGGACAGGCGTTCCTACGAGCAGTACTTC. Protein sequence: CSVLPEDRRSYEQYF. The V and J genes are TRBV29-1 and TRBJ2-7; TRBD1 matches 7 bases. From germline, CDR1 is SQVTM and CDR2 ANQGSEA. This CDR3 region has 15 residues. V shed 5 bases and J 1 base; nucleotides not matched to a gene: 11.

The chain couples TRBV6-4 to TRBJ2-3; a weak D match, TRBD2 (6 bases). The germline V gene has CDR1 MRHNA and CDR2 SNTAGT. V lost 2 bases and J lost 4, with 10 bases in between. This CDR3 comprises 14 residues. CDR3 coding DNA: TGTGCCAGCAGTGACGGGAGGACTCCAGATACGCAGTATTTT. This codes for CASSDGRTPDTQYF.

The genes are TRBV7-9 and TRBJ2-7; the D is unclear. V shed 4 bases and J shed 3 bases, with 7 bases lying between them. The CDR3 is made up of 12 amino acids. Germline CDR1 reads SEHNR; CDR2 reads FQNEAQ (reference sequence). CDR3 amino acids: CASSSMDYEQYF. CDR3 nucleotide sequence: TGTGCCAGCAGCTCGATGGACTACGAGCAGTACTTC.

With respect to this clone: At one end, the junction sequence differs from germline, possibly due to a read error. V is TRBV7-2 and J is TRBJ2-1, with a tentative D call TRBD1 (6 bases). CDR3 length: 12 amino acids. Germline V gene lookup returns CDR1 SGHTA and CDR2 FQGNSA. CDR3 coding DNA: TGCGCCAGCAGCACATCAGGGGATGAGCAGTTCTTC. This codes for CASSTSGDEQFF.

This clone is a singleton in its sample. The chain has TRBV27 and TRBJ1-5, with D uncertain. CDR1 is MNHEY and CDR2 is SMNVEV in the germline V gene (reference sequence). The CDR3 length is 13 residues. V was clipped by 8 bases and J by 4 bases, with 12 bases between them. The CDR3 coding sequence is TGTGCCAGCCCGCGGAGGAGGAATCAGCCCCAGCATTTT. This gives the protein CASPRRRNQPQHF.

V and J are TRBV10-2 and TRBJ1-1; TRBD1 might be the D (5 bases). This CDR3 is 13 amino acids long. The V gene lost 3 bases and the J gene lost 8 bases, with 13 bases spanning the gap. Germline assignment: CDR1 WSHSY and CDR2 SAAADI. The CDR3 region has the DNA TGCGCCAGCAGTGATCAGGGCGGAGTGGAAGCTTTCTTT. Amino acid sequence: CASSDQGGVEAFF.

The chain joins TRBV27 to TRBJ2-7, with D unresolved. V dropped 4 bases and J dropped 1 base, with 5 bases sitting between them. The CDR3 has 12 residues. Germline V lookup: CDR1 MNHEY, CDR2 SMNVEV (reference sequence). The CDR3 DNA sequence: TGTGCCAGCAGTTCCTCGTCCTACGAGCAGTACTTC. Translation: CASSSSSYEQYF.

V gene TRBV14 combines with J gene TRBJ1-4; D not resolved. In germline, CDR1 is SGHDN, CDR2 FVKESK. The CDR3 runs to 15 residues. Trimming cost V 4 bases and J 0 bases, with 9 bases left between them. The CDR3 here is CASSPQAATNEKLFF. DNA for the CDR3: TGTGCCAGCAGCCCCCAGGCTGCAACTAATGAAAAACTGTTTTTT. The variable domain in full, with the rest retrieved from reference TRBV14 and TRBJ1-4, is EAGVTQFPSHSVIEKGQTVTLRCDPISGHDNLYWYRRVMGKEIKFLLHFVKESKQDESGMPNNRFLAERTGGTYSTLKVQPAELEDSGVYFCASSPQAATNEKLFFGSGTQLSVL.

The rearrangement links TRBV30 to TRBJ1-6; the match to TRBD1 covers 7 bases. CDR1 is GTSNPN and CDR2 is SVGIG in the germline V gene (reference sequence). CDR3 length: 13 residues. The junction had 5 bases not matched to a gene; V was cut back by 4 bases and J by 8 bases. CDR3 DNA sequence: TGTGCCTGGAAGGGAGGGGGCTATTCACCCCTCCACTTT. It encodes CAWKGGGYSPLHF.

CDR3 DNA sequence: TGTGCCAGCAGGGAAACAGGGGGCAATGAGCAGTTCTTC. As protein: CASRETGGNEQFF. This chain links TRBV27 with TRBJ2-1, with 8 positions matching TRBD1. This CDR3 has 13 residues. The junction had 4 bases not matched to a gene; V was cut back by 6 bases and J by 6 bases. Per germline, CDR1 MNHEY and CDR2 SMNVEV (reference sequence).

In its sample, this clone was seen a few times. CDR3 protein: CASRRDLSQPQHF. In DNA form, the CDR3 reads TGTGCCAGCAGACGGGACCTCAGTCAGCCCCAGCATTTT. The V and J genes are TRBV27 and TRBJ1-5, with a tentative D call TRBD1 (5 bases). The V gene's germline CDR1 is MNHEY and CDR2 SMNVEV (reference sequence). CDR3 length: 13 amino acids. V lost 6 bases, J lost 6 bases, and 12 bases lay in between.

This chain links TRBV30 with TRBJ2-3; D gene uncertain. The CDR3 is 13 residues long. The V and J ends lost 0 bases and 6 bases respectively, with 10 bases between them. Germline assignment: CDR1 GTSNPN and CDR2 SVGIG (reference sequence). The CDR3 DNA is TGTGCCTGGAGTGTACAACCCGCGGATACGCAGTATTTT. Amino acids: CAWSVQPADTQYF.

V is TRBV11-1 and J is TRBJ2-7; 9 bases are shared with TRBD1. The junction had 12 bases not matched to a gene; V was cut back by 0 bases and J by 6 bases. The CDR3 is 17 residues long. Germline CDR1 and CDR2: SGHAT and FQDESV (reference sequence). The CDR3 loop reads CASSLARGTGNYTEQYF. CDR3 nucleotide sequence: TGTGCCAGCAGCTTAGCTAGAGGGACAGGGAATTACACCGAGCAGTACTTC.

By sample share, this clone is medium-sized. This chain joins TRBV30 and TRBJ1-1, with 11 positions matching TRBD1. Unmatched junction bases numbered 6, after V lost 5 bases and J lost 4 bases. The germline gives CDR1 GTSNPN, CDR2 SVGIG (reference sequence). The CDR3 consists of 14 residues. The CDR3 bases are TGTGCCTGGGTTCCCGGGACAGGGGGCACTGAAGCTTTCTTT. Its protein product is CAWVPGTGGTEAFF.

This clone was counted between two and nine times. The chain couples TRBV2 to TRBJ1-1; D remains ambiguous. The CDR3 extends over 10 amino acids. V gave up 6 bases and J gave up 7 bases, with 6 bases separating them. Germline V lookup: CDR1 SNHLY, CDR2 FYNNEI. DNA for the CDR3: TGTGCCAGCAGGGCACGTGAAGCTTTCTTT. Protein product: CASRAREAFF.

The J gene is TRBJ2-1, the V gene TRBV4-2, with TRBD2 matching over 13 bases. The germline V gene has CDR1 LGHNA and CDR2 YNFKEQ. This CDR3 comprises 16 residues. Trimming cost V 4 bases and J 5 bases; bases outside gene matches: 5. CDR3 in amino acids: CASSPPGLAGNNEQFF. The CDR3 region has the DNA TGTGCCAGCAGCCCTCCGGGACTAGCGGGAAACAATGAGCAGTTCTTC.

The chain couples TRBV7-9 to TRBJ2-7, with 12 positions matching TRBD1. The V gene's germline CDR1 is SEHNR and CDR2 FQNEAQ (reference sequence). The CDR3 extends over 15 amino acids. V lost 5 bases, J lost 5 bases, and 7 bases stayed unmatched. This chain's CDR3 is CASSPRDRGQNEQYF. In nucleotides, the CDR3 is TGTGCCAGCAGCCCCCGGGACAGGGGGCAAAACGAGCAGTACTTC.

The DNA of the CDR3 is TGTGCCAGCAGCTTCGGACAGGGCGGCTACGAGCAGTACTTC. It yields the protein CASSFGQGGYEQYF. V and J are TRBV5-4 and TRBJ2-7; 8 bases match TRBD1. V gave up 2 bases and J gave up 3 bases; unmatched junction bases: 4. Germline values: CDR1 SGHNT, CDR2 YYREEE (reference sequence). The CDR3 contains 14 residues.